The clone carrying this T cell receptor beta chain was recorded only once. No antigen is known for it. Some clones are missing from TCRdb's copy, which holds only in-frame ones; the method was immunoSEQ multiplex PCR. The sample comprises under 5,000 clones, roughly 85% of which are singletons, and around 3.5% rests with the top ten. The sample comes from a study of T cells in lung cancer brain metastases. Study-level points and caveats: Most clones were lesion-specific, with limited overlap between paired lesions (mean Morisita index approximately 0.21).

This CDR3 is built from 15 residues. Trimming took off 7 bases at V and 4 bases at J, with 19 bases between the two ends. From germline, CDR1 is SGHRS and CDR2 YFSETQ. This clonotype was sampled from a woman aged 45-59 years with non-small cell lung cancer. The sample consisted of tumor tissue from the primary lung tumor. The chain has TRBV5-1 and TRBJ2-3; D is tentatively TRBD1 or TRBD2 (6 bases each). The CDR3 sequence is CASSLGGGGSDTQYF. The DNA for the CDR3 is TGCGCCAGCTCGCTTGGAGGAGGGGGGTCAGATACGCAGTATTTT.